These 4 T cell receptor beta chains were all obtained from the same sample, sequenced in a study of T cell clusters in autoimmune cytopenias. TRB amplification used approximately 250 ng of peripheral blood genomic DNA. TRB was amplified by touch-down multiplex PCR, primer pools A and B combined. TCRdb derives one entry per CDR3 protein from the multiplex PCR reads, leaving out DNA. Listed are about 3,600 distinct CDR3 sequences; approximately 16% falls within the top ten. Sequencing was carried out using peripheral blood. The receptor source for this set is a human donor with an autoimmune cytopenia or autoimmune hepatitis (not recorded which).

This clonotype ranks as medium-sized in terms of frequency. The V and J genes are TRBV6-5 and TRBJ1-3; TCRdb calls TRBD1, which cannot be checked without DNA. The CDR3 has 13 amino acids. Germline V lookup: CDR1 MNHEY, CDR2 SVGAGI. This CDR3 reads CASRRLSGNTIYF.

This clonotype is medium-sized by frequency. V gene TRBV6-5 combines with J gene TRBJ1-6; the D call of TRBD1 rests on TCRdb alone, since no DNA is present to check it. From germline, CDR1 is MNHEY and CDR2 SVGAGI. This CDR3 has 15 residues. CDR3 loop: CASSYSGTGGTPLHF.

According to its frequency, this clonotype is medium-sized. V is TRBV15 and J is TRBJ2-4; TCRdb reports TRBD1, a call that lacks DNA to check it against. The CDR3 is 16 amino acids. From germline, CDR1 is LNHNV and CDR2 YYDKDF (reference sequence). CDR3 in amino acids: CATSRGQGRSLNIQYF.

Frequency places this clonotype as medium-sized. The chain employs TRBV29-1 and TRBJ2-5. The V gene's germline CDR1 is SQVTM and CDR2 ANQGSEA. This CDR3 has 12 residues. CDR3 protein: CSVEDQDGPQYF.